The 6 T cell receptor beta chains below were found in one sample sequenced in a study of shared clonotypes between healthy human individuals. Only in-frame clones appear in the TCRdb table, and some are missing; sequencing was by immunoSEQ multiplex PCR. The table shows about 490,000 clones, with 70% to 80% occurring only once. Material for sequencing was PBMCs. These receptors were obtained from a woman between 35 and 50 years old in good health. Some clones in this sample may be carry-over from other donors' samples.

J is TRBJ1-1 and V is TRBV15; TRBD1 might be the D (6 bases). The ends were cut back, 1 base at V and 6 bases at J, with 15 bases in the middle. Germline V CDR1 and CDR2: LNHNV, YYDKDF (reference sequence). The CDR3 is 15 amino acids. CDR3 coding DNA: TGTGCCACCAGCAGAGTCGGGGGGCCTGGGGCTGAAGCTTTCTTT. Its translation is CATSRVGGPGAEAFF.

The sample holds a few counts of this clone. The chain links TRBV6-1 to TRBJ1-1; 7 nucleotides line up with TRBD1. J was trimmed by 7 bases and V by 6 bases; bases with no gene match: 8. The germline V gene encodes CDR1 MNHNS and CDR2 SASEGT. CDR3 length: 13 amino acids. CDR3 DNA sequence: TGTGCCAGCAGGGATCGAGACAGGGTTGAAGCTTTCTTT. Translation gives CASRDRDRVEAFF.

The V call is TRBV28, the J call TRBJ2-3; TRBD2 might be the D (6 bases). The CDR3 runs 16 residues. Germline CDR1 reads MDHEN; CDR2 reads SYDVKM. Trimming took off 5 bases at V and 0 bases at J, with 15 bases between the two ends. The CDR3 DNA follows: TGTGCCAGCAGTACTCGACGGGACTCCAGCACAGATACGCAGTATTTT. This translates into CASSTRRDSSTDTQYF. Full variable domain (remainder filled in from reference TRBV28 and TRBJ2-3): DVKVTQSSRYLVKRTGEKVFLECVQDMDHENMFWYRQDPGLGLRLIYFSYDVKMKEKGDIPEGYSVSREKKERFSLILESASTNQTSMYLCASSTRRDSSTDTQYFGPGTRLTVL.

This rearrangement joins TRBV6-5 to TRBJ2-7; 7 bases agree with TRBD2. The CDR3 length is 13 residues. Germline V CDR1 and CDR2: MNHEY, SVGAGI. J gave up 3 bases and V 2 bases, and 1 base lay outside the gene matches. The CDR3 DNA reads as TGTGCCAGCAGTTACCCGGGGGGCTACGAGCAGTACTTC. Amino acid sequence: CASSYPGGYEQYF.

This clone was recorded only once. CDR3 coding DNA: TGTGCCAGCAGCTCCAACCCGGGACTAGCCGTTGAGCAGTTCTTC. Translating it yields CASSSNPGLAVEQFF. This chain joins TRBV7-3 and TRBJ2-1; TRBD2 aligns across 9 bases. Germline V gene lookup returns CDR1 SGHTA and CDR2 FQGTGA. The CDR3 contains 15 residues. V gave up 4 bases and J gave up 9 bases; unmatched junction bases: 10.

The chain joins TRBV7-7 to TRBJ2-5; D could derive from TRBD1 or TRBD2 (5 bases each). The CDR3 is 12 residues long. V was cut by 11 bases and J by 5 bases, with 15 bases left in between. Germline assignment: CDR1 SSHAT and CDR2 FNYEAQ (reference sequence). The CDR3 nucleotides read TGTGCCGGTGGGGGAGAGGGGGAGACCCAGTACTTC. It codes for CAGGGEGETQYF.